This entry lists 21 T cell receptor beta chains sequenced from one sample in a study of T cell responses to AZD1222 COVID-19 vaccine. The assay was immunoSEQ multiplex PCR, and TCRdb's table has in-frame clones only and misses some. The table records around 150,000 clones, around four fifths of them present only once. Sequencing was performed on peripheral blood, taken on day 0 of AZD1222 vaccination. These receptors all stem from an adult in good health.

This chain links TRBV6-6 with TRBJ1-2; D is possibly TRBD1 (5 bases). Per germline, CDR1 MNHNY and CDR2 SVGAGI (reference sequence). This CDR3 comprises 14 residues. The V end lost 6 bases, the J end lost 8 bases, and 19 bases lay between the germline ends. The CDR3 DNA is TGTGCCAGCAGCCCGGGGGAGGGCCGCCGCGGCTACACCTTC. Its protein is CASSPGEGRRGYTF.

The chain uses TRBV4-2 and TRBJ2-5; 8 nucleotides match TRBD1. CDR1 and CDR2 from the germline V gene are LGHNA and YNFKEQ. There are 18 residues in the CDR3. The trim removed 1 base at V and 3 bases at J, leaving 13 bases unmatched. CDR3 loop: CASSQGDRTIGQEETQYF. In nucleotides, the CDR3 is TGTGCCAGCAGCCAAGGGGACAGGACGATAGGCCAGGAAGAGACCCAGTACTTC.

The chain couples TRBV6-6 to TRBJ1-1; D is uncertain. V shed 5 bases and J shed 6 bases, with 10 bases lying between them. Germline CDR1 is MNHNY and CDR2 is SVGAGI (reference sequence). The CDR3 has 12 amino acids. The CDR3 reads CASSPRASEAFF. The CDR3 DNA reads TGTGCCAGCAGTCCGAGAGCCTCTGAAGCTTTCTTT.

This chain links TRBV5-4 with TRBJ1-1, with D possibly being TRBD1 (5 bases). V was clipped by 4 bases and J by 1 base, with 17 bases between them. Germline CDR1 reads SGHNT; CDR2 reads YYREEE (reference sequence). CDR3 size: 16 residues. CDR3 protein: CASSPGGDGANTEAFF. CDR3 DNA sequence: TGTGCCAGCAGCCCGGGTGGGGACGGAGCGAACACTGAAGCTTTCTTT.

V and J are TRBV2 and TRBJ1-2; D gene uncertain. The V end was cut by 5 bases, the J end by 4 bases, with 17 bases between. This CDR3 is built from 15 residues. From germline, CDR1 is SNHLY and CDR2 FYNNEI. The CDR3 here is CASSTYPAPAYGYTF. CDR3 bases: TGTGCCAGCAGTACGTATCCCGCGCCGGCCTATGGCTACACCTTC.

J is TRBJ2-2 and V is TRBV4-2, with TRBD2 identical over 8 bases. CDR1 LGHNA and CDR2 YNFKEQ come from the germline V gene. The trim removed 3 bases at V and 0 bases at J, leaving 6 bases unmatched. The CDR3 extends over 17 amino acids. CDR3 in DNA: TGTGCCAGCAGCCAGTTCGGGGGGGGAACGAACACCGGGGAGCTGTTTTTT. This gives the protein CASSQFGGGTNTGELFF.

CDR3 protein: CASSSQDLTREAFF. The CDR3 coding sequence is TGTGCCAGCAGCTCCCAAGACCTGACCCGTGAAGCTTTCTTT. The chain uses TRBV28 and TRBJ1-1; no firm D call. Germline CDR1 and CDR2: MDHEN and SYDVKM. The CDR3 sequence is 14 residues long. Trimming pared 6 bases from V and 7 bases from J, leaving 18 bases between.

This clone appeared a single time. V usage is TRBV28 and J usage is TRBJ2-7; no reliable D call. Germline CDR1 MDHEN, CDR2 SYDVKM. CDR3 length: 15 amino acids. Trimming shortened V by 5 bases and J by 2 bases, and 16 bases separated the two germline ends. CDR3 sequence (DNA): TGTGCCAGCAGTCCCCGTGAAGACGGGCCCTACGAGCAGTACTTC. Its protein product is CASSPREDGPYEQYF.

This clone was found once. The gene calls are TRBV19 and TRBJ1-5; 9 positions agree with TRBD1. Trimming took 8 bases from V and 6 from J; bases not matched to a gene: 11. This CDR3 contains 15 residues. The germline gives CDR1 LNHDA, CDR2 SQIVND (reference sequence). CDR3 amino acids: CASQAGQGMGQPQHF. As DNA, the CDR3 is TGTGCCAGTCAGGCTGGACAGGGGATGGGTCAGCCCCAGCATTTT.

The rearrangement links TRBV7-6 to TRBJ1-3, with 7 bases fitting TRBD1. CDR3 length equals 15 residues. V gave up 7 bases and J gave up 0 bases; unmatched junction bases: 6. Germline V gene sequence: CDR1 SGHVS, CDR2 FNYEAQ. The CDR3 DNA sequence: TGTGCCAGCACCCTTGGACAGGTCTCTGGAAACACCATATATTTT. Protein sequence: CASTLGQVSGNTIYF.

This clone was picked up one time. The chain links TRBV18 to TRBJ1-2; tentatively, D is TRBD1 (5 bases). The germline V and J ends were trimmed by 1 base and 8 bases, with 20 bases remaining between them. The CDR3 has 16 residues. Germline-derived CDR1 and CDR2 are KGHSH and LQKENI. As DNA, the CDR3 is TGTGCCAGCTCACCACTATCGGCGTTCAGGGCTCAAGGCTACACCTTC. It is translated as CASSPLSAFRAQGYTF.

This clone has a handful of counts. CDR3 nucleotides: TGTGCCAGCAGCTTAGCCAGGGGGCGTGGCTACACCTTC. This codes for CASSLARGRGYTF. This chain uses TRBV11-2 with TRBJ1-2; 8 nucleotides match TRBD1. The CDR3 contains 13 residues. V lost 1 base and J lost 7; bases outside the gene matches: 2. Germline values: CDR1 SGHAT, CDR2 FQNNGV.

V usage is TRBV30 and J usage is TRBJ1-2, with TRBD1 as a possible D gene (6 bases). CDR3 size: 12 residues. Germline CDR1 is GTSNPN and CDR2 is SVGIG (reference sequence). V lost 4 bases to trimming and J lost 4 bases, with 10 bases between them. The CDR3 region has the DNA TGTGCCTGGAAAGGGGGAAGCTATGGCTACACCTTC. As protein: CAWKGGSYGYTF.

The rearrangement uses TRBV6-4 and TRBJ1-1, with D perhaps matching TRBD1 (5 bases). V lost 4 bases to trimming and J lost 6 bases, with 12 bases between them. Germline V gene sequence: CDR1 MRHNA, CDR2 SNTAGT. The CDR3 totals 13 residues. CDR3 nucleotide sequence: TGTGCCAGCAGTGTCCACCAGGGCGCTGAAGCTTTCTTT. This encodes CASSVHQGAEAFF.

V and J are TRBV27 and TRBJ2-7; TRBD1 matches 7 bases. Germline CDR1 and CDR2: MNHEY and SMNVEV (reference sequence). The CDR3 contains 16 residues. Germline trimming cut 6 bases from V and 0 bases from J; bases unmatched to any gene: 11. The CDR3 DNA reads as TGTGCCAGCAGCCCCCGAGGGACAGTTTTCTCCTACGAGCAGTACTTC. Translating it yields CASSPRGTVFSYEQYF.

The rearrangement joins TRBV28 to TRBJ1-5; tentatively, D is TRBD1 (5 bases). Germline lookup yields CDR1 MDHEN and CDR2 SYDVKM. Trimming removed 7 bases at V and 5 bases at J, with 12 bases between. The CDR3 runs to 13 residues. DNA for the CDR3: TGTGCCAGCAATCGATGGGGGGATCAGCCCCAGCATTTT. Its protein is CASNRWGDQPQHF.

The chain has TRBV2 and TRBJ2-7; D not resolved. Trimming removed 1 base from V and 2 bases from J, with 9 bases in between. The CDR3 loop spans 14 amino acids. CDR1 is SNHLY and CDR2 is FYNNEI in the germline V gene. The CDR3 DNA follows: TGTGCCAGCAGTGAAGGTCCGCTTCCCTACGAGCAGTACTTC. Its translation is CASSEGPLPYEQYF. Complete variable domain (other parts from reference TRBV2 and TRBJ2-7): EPEVTQTPSHQVTQMGQEVILRCVPISNHLYFYWYRQILGQKVEFLVSFYNNEISEKSEIFDDQFSVERPDGSNFTLKIRSTKLEDSAMYFCASSEGPLPYEQYFGPGTRLTVT.

This chain connects TRBV11-2 to TRBJ1-6; D gene ambiguous. The V and J ends lost 4 bases and 7 bases respectively, with 20 bases between them. This CDR3 is 17 amino acids long. CDR1 and CDR2 from the germline V gene are SGHAT and FQNNGV. CDR3 in amino acids: CASSSQIGRVPNSPLHF. Here the CDR3 DNA reads TGTGCCAGCAGCTCGCAAATCGGACGAGTACCGAATTCACCCCTCCACTTT.

The J gene is TRBJ1-2, the V gene TRBV28, with unresolved D. Trimming stripped 7 bases from V and 4 bases from J, with 10 bases between. The germline V gene has CDR1 MDHEN and CDR2 SYDVKM. The CDR3 loop spans 12 amino acids. The CDR3 loop reads CASNLLLYGYTF. In DNA form, the CDR3 reads TGTGCCAGCAACCTTCTCCTCTATGGCTACACCTTC.

The chain is built from TRBV7-3 and TRBJ2-3; a weak D match, TRBD1 (5 bases). This CDR3 is 15 amino acids long. Germline lookup yields CDR1 SGHTA and CDR2 FQGTGA. The V end lost 1 base, the J end lost 3 bases, and 11 bases lay between the germline ends. CDR3 DNA sequence: TGTGCCAGCAGCTTAATCGGCAGGGCTACAGATACGCAGTATTTT. Protein: CASSLIGRATDTQYF.

J is TRBJ2-7 and V is TRBV6-5; 7 bases match TRBD1. The CDR3 sequence is 15 residues long. V lost 5 bases and J lost 4; bases outside the gene matches: 11. CDR1 is MNHEY, CDR2 SVGAGI, per germline. CDR3 sequence reads: CASSTSRGIRYEQYF. The CDR3 nucleotides read TGTGCCAGCAGTACCTCCAGGGGGATTCGGTACGAGCAGTACTTC.